A single sample is the source of the 31 T cell receptor beta chains below, sequenced in a study of regulatory T cells in long-lasting Graves disease. As to time point: persistent/refractory GD, antithyroid drugs over 5 years with positive TRAb. The TCR library was made from RNA that had been extracted from PBMCs in TRIzol. Construction of the TCR beta libraries employed iRepertoire HTBI primers in conjunction with Arm-PCR of CDR3 regions. A single record per CDR3 protein comes from TCRdb applying MiXCR to the multiplex PCR reads. The repertoire consists of more than 300,000 distinct CDR3 sequences, with roughly a fifth occurring once and the leading ten covering just under 30%. The sample consisted of peripheral blood mononuclear cells (PBMCs), taken when the disease was refractory, from a patient treated with antithyroid drugs. The receptors come from a female donor with Graves disease.

This clonotype was found a few times. The chain recombines TRBV20-1 with TRBJ2-1; a weak D match, TRBD1 (9 bases). Germline V lookup: CDR1 DFQATT, CDR2 SNEGSKA (reference sequence). Trimming shortened V by 4 bases and J by 3 bases, and 16 bases separated the two germline ends. The CDR3 length is 15 residues. The CDR3 loop reads CSATGGGQGYNEQFF. Here the CDR3 DNA reads TGCAGTGCTACCGGGGGGGGACAGGGCTACAATGAGCAGTTCTTC.

The chain recombines TRBV2 with TRBJ2-3; D is unresolved. Looked up from germline, CDR1 is SNHLY and CDR2 is FYNNEI. This CDR3 is built from 18 residues. Trimming cost V 2 bases and J 0 bases, with 18 bases left between them. CDR3 region: CASSETTIFGSSTDTQYF. The DNA of the CDR3 is TGTGCCAGCAGTGAAACTACCATCTTTGGGTCTAGCACAGATACGCAGTATTTT.

This clonotype was picked up many times. V and J are TRBV28 and TRBJ2-7, with D maybe TRBD2 (6 bases). V was cut by 8 bases and J by 3 bases, with 14 bases left in between. The CDR3 runs 13 residues. CDR1 is MDHEN, CDR2 SYDVKM, per germline. The CDR3 region has the DNA TGTGCCAGCCGGGCTAGCGCATTCTACGAGCAGTACTTC. Its protein product is CASRASAFYEQYF.

The chain has TRBV18 and TRBJ2-4; D is possibly TRBD1 or TRBD2 (6 bases each). The germline V gene has CDR1 KGHSH and CDR2 LQKENI. V lost 3 bases and J lost 0, with 15 bases in between. CDR3 length: 17 residues. In nucleotides, the CDR3 is TGTGCCAGCTCACCCCGACGAGGGGGGATAGCCAAAAACATTCAGTACTTC. This translates into CASSPRRGGIAKNIQYF.

A note on this clonotype: This likely came from a read error, as a far larger clone is one base away. The V call is TRBV12-3 or TRBV12-4, the J call TRBJ1-2; TRBD1 is a possible D gene (6 bases). The CDR3 contains 12 residues. The CDR3 bases are TGTGCCAGCAGCCCGGACAGCTATGACTACACCTTC. Translating it yields CASSPDSYDYTF.

There are many counts of this clonotype. This rearrangement joins TRBV2 to TRBJ1-5, with a weak D call TRBD1 (5 bases). The CDR3 totals 15 residues. V lost 1 base to trimming and J lost 4 bases, with 11 bases between them. Germline CDR1 reads SNHLY; CDR2 reads FYNNEI. In DNA form, the CDR3 reads TGTGCCAGCAGTGAAGGTAGGGGCCCTAATCAGCCCCAGCATTTT. Translation: CASSEGRGPNQPQHF.

The CDR3 nucleotides read TGTGCCAGCAGCTACAGGGGGCCAGAAGGCAATCAGCCCCAGCATTTT. This translates into CASSYRGPEGNQPQHF. V usage is TRBV7-9 and J usage is TRBJ1-5; 9 bases align to TRBD1. The junction had 6 bases not matched to a gene; V was cut back by 4 bases and J by 2 bases. The CDR3 spans 16 residues. Germline-derived CDR1 and CDR2 are SEHNR and FQNEAQ (reference sequence).

This clonotype was seen repeatedly, ten times or more. The chain joins TRBV5-1 to TRBJ1-2; tentatively, D is TRBD1 (6 bases). Trimming removed 0 bases at V and 6 bases at J, with 15 bases between. The length of the CDR3 is 15 residues. Germline V gene data show CDR1 as SGHRS and CDR2 as YFSETQ. The CDR3 spells CASSLEGRGIDGYTF. CDR3 coding DNA: TGCGCCAGCAGCTTGGAAGGCAGGGGAATTGATGGCTACACCTTC.

The chain couples TRBV19 to TRBJ1-5, with D hard to call. Trimming cost V 2 bases and J 2 bases, with 7 bases left between them. Germline CDR1 reads LNHDA; CDR2 reads SQIVND (reference sequence). This CDR3 has 14 residues. In DNA, the CDR3 is TGTGCCAGTAGTATATACCAACGCAATCAGCCCCAGCATTTT. It is translated as CASSIYQRNQPQHF.

This clonotype was seen many times. The V and J genes are TRBV7-8 and TRBJ1-2; D is undetermined. CDR1 and CDR2 (germline): SGHVS, FQNEAQ. The CDR3 is 13 residues long. Trimming stripped 3 bases from V and 4 bases from J, with 9 bases between. The CDR3 DNA sequence: TGTGCCAGCAGCTTTGCAGGATTCTATGGCTACACCTTC. Residues: CASSFAGFYGYTF.

This clonotype was recorded many times. The junction departs from the called germline gene at one end, perhaps through a read error. This chain links TRBV12-3 or TRBV12-4 with TRBJ2-7, with D maybe TRBD1 (5 bases). The CDR3 is made up of 14 amino acids. CDR3 region: CASRFNPRAYEQYF. CDR3 bases: TGTGCCAGCCGTTTTAACCCCAGGGCGTACGAGCAGTACTTC.

As for this clonotype: The CDR3 does not close with the conserved phenylalanine or tryptophan, likely indicating a read error. The chain combines TRBV2 with TRBJ2-5; D unclear. Between the trimmed V and J ends, which lost 6 bases and 2 bases, there was a span of 4 bases. The CDR3 sequence is 11 residues long. Germline values: CDR1 SNHLY, CDR2 FYNNEI. DNA of the CDR3: TGTGCCAGCAGCCTTCAAGAGACCCAGTACTCC. Its protein product is CASSLQETQYS.

The gene calls are TRBV6-5 and TRBJ2-5; TRBD2 agrees at 7 bases. Germline V gene lookup returns CDR1 MNHEY and CDR2 SVGAGI. The V segment lost 3 bases and the J segment 5 bases; nucleotides outside the gene matches: 9. The CDR3 is made up of 15 amino acids. For the CDR3, the DNA is TGTGCCAGCAGTTATCAGACTAGCCTCCGGGAGACCCAGTACTTC. Amino acid sequence: CASSYQTSLRETQYF.

For this clonotype: A read error may produce the germline difference seen at one junction end. The chain carries TRBV7-2 and TRBJ2-1; D not certain. This CDR3 comprises 11 residues. Germline-derived CDR1 and CDR2 are SGHTA and FQGNSA. The CDR3 region has the DNA TGTGCCAGCAGCTTAGGATTTCCGGCACTCTTC. It is translated as CASSLGFPALF.

The chain links TRBV19 to TRBJ1-6; D is perhaps TRBD1 (5 bases). V was pared by 3 bases and J by 7 bases, with 16 bases between. Germline CDR1 LNHDA, CDR2 SQIVND (reference sequence). This CDR3 spans 16 amino acids. The CDR3 here is CASSMKGLGGNSPLHF. For the CDR3, the DNA is TGTGCCAGTAGTATGAAGGGTCTGGGGGGGAATTCACCCCTCCACTTT.

The sample holds many counts of this clonotype. The CDR3 loop reads CASSSHNEQYF. The CDR3 nucleotides read TGTGCCAGCAGTTCCCACAACGAGCAGTACTTC. This chain joins TRBV12-3 or TRBV12-4 and TRBJ2-7; D not certain. Trimming took off 4 bases at V and 5 bases at J, with 6 bases between the two ends. The CDR3 has 11 amino acids.

In this sample, this clonotype turned up many times. The rearrangement uses TRBV3-1 and TRBJ1-2; TRBD1 agrees at 8 bases. CDR1 and CDR2 from the germline V gene are LGHDT and YNNKEL (reference sequence). V lost 6 bases, J lost 0 bases, and 3 bases stayed unmatched. This CDR3 is 14 amino acids long. The CDR3 nucleotides read TGTGCCAGCAGTCCGACAGGGGCTAACTATGGCTACACCTTC. Its protein product is CASSPTGANYGYTF.

This clonotype appeared many times. The rearrangement joins TRBV28 to TRBJ1-5; D gene unclear. The CDR3 is 15 amino acids. Deletions cut 1 base from V and 13 bases from J, with 20 bases between. Germline assignment: CDR1 MDHEN and CDR2 SYDVKM. The CDR3 sequence is CASSLFPGPNKKQHF. Here the CDR3 DNA reads TGTGCCAGCAGTTTATTTCCAGGACCGAATAAAAAACAGCATTTT.

This clonotype appeared many times. The genes are TRBV3-1 and TRBJ1-2, with D uncertain. Germline V CDR1 and CDR2: LGHDT, YNNKEL (reference sequence). The V and J ends lost 3 bases and 5 bases respectively, with 10 bases between them. The CDR3 has 13 residues. The CDR3 spells CASSQRTDYGYTF. Written as DNA, the CDR3 is TGTGCCAGCAGCCAGAGGACCGATTATGGCTACACCTTC. The variable domain in full, completed from reference TRBV3-1 and TRBJ1-2, reads DTAVSQTPKYLVTQMGNDKSIKCEQNLGHDTMYWYKQDSKKFLKIMFSYNNKELIINETVPNRFSPKSPDKAHLNLHINSLELGDSAVYFCASSQRTDYGYTFGSGTRLTVV.

This clonotype was observed a handful of times. The chain combines TRBV20-1 with TRBJ1-1; 10 bases are a match to TRBD1. Trimming at V came to 5 bases and at J to 4 bases, leaving 10 bases not matched to a gene. This CDR3 comprises 15 residues. CDR1 and CDR2 (germline): DFQATT, SNEGSKA (reference sequence). CDR3 nucleotides: TGCAGTGCTCAAACCCGGACAGGGGGAAGCACTGAAGCTTTCTTT. It yields the protein CSAQTRTGGSTEAFF.

This clonotype was counted at least ten times. The chain employs TRBV6-2 or TRBV6-3 and TRBJ2-5; TRBD1 or TRBD2 may be the D gene (5 bases each). CDR1 MNHEY and CDR2 SVGEGT come from the germline V gene. The V end was cut by 3 bases, the J end by 2 bases, with 19 bases between. The CDR3 runs 17 residues. This CDR3 reads CASSYSATAEAQETQYF. CDR3 sequence (DNA): TGTGCCAGCAGTTATTCCGCGACAGCGGAGGCGCAAGAGACCCAGTACTTC.

As for this clonotype: This could be a read error, since a much larger clone is one nucleotide away. V and J are TRBV11-2 and TRBJ2-2; 14 bases are a match to TRBD2. CDR1 is SGHAT and CDR2 is FQNNGV in the germline V gene. The CDR3 contains 15 residues. The J segment lost 7 bases and the V segment lost 3 bases, leaving 1 base of the junction unmatched. This CDR3 reads CASSFGTSGSGELFF. The CDR3 DNA reads TGTGCCAGCAGCTTCGGGACTAGCGGGAGCGGGGAGCTGTTTTTT.

A word on this clonotype: The CDR3 does not close with the conserved phenylalanine or tryptophan, likely indicating a read error. The rearrangement uses TRBV19 and TRBJ2-4; D is unclear. CDR1 and CDR2 (germline): LNHDA, SQIVND (reference sequence). The CDR3 totals 13 residues. CDR3 DNA sequence: TGTGCATCGAAGGAGCCCGGAAAAAACATTCAGTACCTC. Its translation: CASKEPGKNIQYL.

This clonotype was recorded many times. V and J are TRBV2 and TRBJ1-2, with D perhaps TRBD1 (5 bases). This CDR3 contains 13 residues. V was shortened by 4 bases and J by 5 bases, with 11 bases between the two germline ends. Germline assignment: CDR1 SNHLY and CDR2 FYNNEI. The CDR3 reads CASSVQGGYGYTF. The CDR3 nucleotides read TGTGCCAGCAGTGTTCAGGGTGGATATGGCTACACCTTC.

Remarks on this clonotype: This may be a read error: a much more frequent sequence differs by one nucleotide. The rearrangement joins TRBV12-3 or TRBV12-4 to TRBJ2-5; no clear D. This CDR3 is 14 amino acids long. CDR3 sequence reads: CVSSSRRFQETQYF. The DNA for the CDR3 is TGTGTCAGCAGTTCGAGACGATTCCAAGAGACCCAGTACTTC.

This clonotype has a count of ten or more. The chain recombines TRBV7-8 with TRBJ1-6, with 8 bases fitting TRBD1. CDR3 size: 14 residues. V lost 6 bases to trimming and J lost 7 bases; unmatched junction nucleotides: 5. CDR1 is SGHVS, CDR2 FQNEAQ, per germline. CDR3 protein: CASRPGTGNSPLHF. The DNA of the CDR3 is TGTGCCAGCAGGCCCGGGACAGGAAATTCACCCCTCCACTTT.

This clonotype was recorded at least ten times. The V call is TRBV28, the J call TRBJ1-4, with D maybe TRBD1 (6 bases). Germline CDR1 MDHEN, CDR2 SYDVKM. The CDR3 totals 14 residues. Trimming removed 6 bases at V and 4 bases at J, with 12 bases between. The CDR3 DNA is TGTGCCAGCAGCCGGACAGCAGATAATGAAAAACTGTTTTTT. This codes for CASSRTADNEKLFF.

This clonotype has at least ten counts. The CDR3 region is CASSATLTKTYEQYF. The DNA of the CDR3 is TGTGCCAGCAGTGCCACTTTGACGAAGACCTACGAGCAGTACTTC. The V gene is TRBV6-1, the J gene TRBJ2-7; no clear D. Looked up from germline, CDR1 is MNHNS and CDR2 is SASEGT. This CDR3 comprises 15 residues. Trimming left V 4 bases short and J 2 bases short, with 15 bases between.

This clonotype was counted between two and nine times. This chain joins TRBV6-1 and TRBJ2-7, with TRBD1 matching 8 bases. The germline CDR1 and CDR2 sequences are MNHNS and SASEGT. The CDR3 is 15 residues long. J gave up 3 bases and V 6 bases, and 10 bases lay outside the gene matches. The CDR3 loop reads CASRPIGTGNYEQYF. The CDR3 region has the DNA TGTGCCAGCAGGCCAATCGGGACAGGAAACTACGAGCAGTACTTC.

The V gene is TRBV7-8, the J gene TRBJ1-2; D possibly corresponds to TRBD1 (5 bases). The CDR3 sequence is 13 residues long. Germline lookup yields CDR1 SGHVS and CDR2 FQNEAQ. Trimming cost V 7 bases and J 4 bases, with 13 bases left between them. The CDR3: CASTTGGTYGYTF. The CDR3 DNA reads TGTGCCAGCACAACGGGGGGTACCTATGGCTACACCTTC. Full variable domain (remainder filled in from reference TRBV7-8 and TRBJ1-2): GAGVSQSPRYKVAKRGQDVALRCDPISGHVSLFWYQQALGQGPEFLTYFQNEAQLDKSGLPSDRFFAERPEGSVSTLKIQRTQQEDSAVYLCASTTGGTYGYTFGSGTRLTVV.

This clonotype was seen repeatedly, ten times or more. This rearrangement joins TRBV12-3 or TRBV12-4 to TRBJ1-2; possibly TRBD1 for D (5 bases). There are 15 residues in the CDR3. Trimming shortened V by 0 bases and J by 6 bases, and 14 bases separated the two germline ends. The CDR3 DNA is TGTGCCAGCAGTTTAGCCCCCCAGGGCAGCAATGGCTACACCTTC. This encodes CASSLAPQGSNGYTF.